This T cell receptor beta chain was obtained from a study of cytomegalovirus exposure and HLA in healthy donors. On the study more broadly: Caucasian-associated ancestry cluster membership applied to 75% to 85% of around 400 genotyped donors.

This clone was observed a handful of times. Its antigen is still unknown. 13 Jbeta primers and 60 Vbeta primers were used for the PCR. Data came from immunoSEQ multiplex PCR; TCRdb stores just in-frame clones and leaves some out. The sample lists over 100,000 clones, around four fifths occurring once. Findings and limits, study-wide: For most TCR beta V segments, an earlier analysis put the productive rate at about 87% or about 30% of the time. Analysis performed later found about 17,000 TCR beta sequences associated with HLA alleles at 0.05 false discovery rate. Some V segments (TRBV6-2 and TRBV6-3 among them) were excluded as indistinguishable.

Germline CDR1 is GTSNPN and CDR2 is SVGIG (reference sequence). With 0 bases clipped from V and 15 bases from J, the junction kept 8 bases outside the gene matches. CDR3 length equals 12 residues. The chain couples TRBV30 to TRBJ2-1; TRBD1 agrees at 7 bases. The sequencing input was PBMCs. This sequence originates from a woman between 45 and 60 years old in good health and CMV-seropositive. DNA for the CDR3: TGTGCCTGGAGTGTTTTTCGGGACAGAAGGTTCTTC. As protein: CAWSVFRDRRFF.